The 9 T cell receptor beta chains presented below share a single source sample, sequenced in a study of shared T cell receptors in the human thymus. Measured with immunoSEQ multiplex PCR; TCRdb has only the in-frame clones, and not every one. The table records hundreds of thousands of clones, 95% of them present only once. Input material: thymocytes. Source of these receptors: a human donor.

This clone was seen only once. The chain combines TRBV2 with TRBJ2-1; the match to TRBD2 covers 7 bases. CDR1 is SNHLY, CDR2 FYNNEI, per germline. The CDR3 is 13 amino acids. V gave up 8 bases and J gave up 6 bases; unmatched junction bases: 7. The CDR3: CASSREAFNEQFF. CDR3 in DNA: TGTGCCAGCTCCCGGGAGGCATTCAATGAGCAGTTCTTC.

V usage is TRBV28 and J usage is TRBJ1-3; the match to TRBD1 covers 7 bases. Unmatched junction bases numbered 7, after V lost 6 bases and J lost 2 bases. The V gene's germline CDR1 is MDHEN and CDR2 SYDVKM. This CDR3 spans 15 amino acids. CDR3 nucleotides: TGTGCCAGCAGACGACAGGGAAACACTGGAAACACCATATATTTT. As protein: CASRRQGNTGNTIYF.

The J gene is TRBJ2-4, the V gene TRBV14, with TRBD2 matching 10 bases. This CDR3 has 21 residues. CDR1 SGHDN and CDR2 FVKESK come from the germline V gene. The V and J ends lost 0 bases and 2 bases, in that order; junction bases with no gene match: 16. In DNA form, the CDR3 reads TGTGCCAGCAGCCAAGAGCCCCTAGCGGGAGCCCACATGGGAACCAAAAACATTCAGTACTTC. Amino acid sequence: CASSQEPLAGAHMGTKNIQYF.

The chain is built from TRBV5-4 and TRBJ2-7; D not resolved. This CDR3 is built from 15 residues. V gave up 0 bases and J gave up 5 bases, with 15 bases separating them. The V gene's germline CDR1 is SGHNT and CDR2 YYREEE (reference sequence). CDR3 residues: CASSLVWSTQDEQYF. The CDR3 DNA follows: TGTGCCAGCAGCTTGGTCTGGAGCACGCAGGACGAGCAGTACTTC.

V gene TRBV9 combines with J gene TRBJ2-3; D is ambiguous. Germline loops: CDR1 SGDLS, CDR2 YYNGEE. The CDR3 is 15 amino acids. The ends were cut back, 1 base at V and 5 bases at J, with 14 bases in the middle. Here the CDR3 reads CASSVNLSPGDTQYF. The DNA for the CDR3 is TGTGCCAGCAGCGTAAACCTTTCCCCGGGAGATACGCAGTATTTT.

V gene TRBV18 combines with J gene TRBJ1-5; weak D call: TRBD1 (6 bases). In germline, CDR1 is KGHSH, CDR2 LQKENI. This CDR3 contains 15 residues. Trimming pared 4 bases from V and 0 bases from J, leaving 10 bases between. The DNA of the CDR3 is TGTGCCAGCTCACGGGACATATATAGCAATCAGCCCCAGCATTTT. Protein product: CASSRDIYSNQPQHF.

V and J are TRBV6-1 and TRBJ1-5; the match to TRBD1 covers 10 bases. Unmatched junction bases numbered 7, after V lost 5 bases and J lost 6 bases. Germline V CDR1 and CDR2: MNHNS, SASEGT. The CDR3 covers 15 residues. The CDR3 here is CASSSPGQGVQPQHF. The CDR3 DNA reads as TGTGCCAGCAGTTCCCCTGGACAGGGGGTTCAGCCCCAGCATTTT.

On this clone: Distinct nucleotide sequences in the sample also encode this CDR3. CDR3 in DNA: TGTGCCAGCAGGTTCAGACAGGAGGACGAGCAGTACTTC. Translating it yields CASRFRQEDEQYF. The rearrangement joins TRBV6-1 to TRBJ2-7; maybe TRBD1 (6 bases). Germline lookup yields CDR1 MNHNS and CDR2 SASEGT. The V end was cut by 6 bases, the J end by 5 bases, with 14 bases between. CDR3 length equals 13 residues.

The CDR3 DNA reads as TGTGCCAGCAGTCTCCGGCTCTCCGGGACGGAGTTATATGGCTACACCTTC. Translation: CASSLRLSGTELYGYTF. The chain is built from TRBV28 and TRBJ1-2; D is possibly TRBD1 (5 bases). The CDR3 sequence is 17 residues long. Looked up from germline, CDR1 is MDHEN and CDR2 is SYDVKM. Trimming cost V 5 bases and J 5 bases, with 24 bases left between them.